This T cell receptor beta chain was sequenced for a study of cytomegalovirus exposure and HLA in healthy donors. Trimming cost V 1 base and J 6 bases; bases outside gene matches: 7. There are 16 residues in the CDR3. Germline V gives CDR1 MGHRA, CDR2 YSYEKL. In the PCR, 60 Vbeta and 13 Jbeta primers were used. Produced via immunoSEQ multiplex PCR; TCRdb's table is partial and in-frame only. The data contain 170,000 or so clones, 84% of them singletons. Sample: PBMCs. The receptor comes from a boy aged 2 to 10 in good health and CMV-seronegative. The gene calls are TRBV4-1 and TRBJ2-3, with TRBD2 identical over 10 bases. The CDR3 bases are TGCGCCAGCAGCCAAGGCCCTAGCGGGAGAGTTGATACGCAGTATTTT. This gives the protein CASSQGPSGRVDTQYF.